One TCR beta chain is described in this entry. The data are from a study of blood T cell repertoires in COVID-19. At the level of the study: Some COVID-19 samples were acute and others convalescent; all came from the United States, Italy and Spain. Sources were T cells, B-cell-depleted T cells, or PBMCs; the material itself was cDNA or gDNA.

In the source study's methods: It was from reference gene primer amplification that nucleated cell counts were estimated. Here immunoSEQ multiplex PCR was the method, and the copy in TCRdb shows in-frame clones only, minus some. V, J and clone size derive from that table, while D and trimming were established from the DNA sequence. The sample consists of 150,000 or so clones, over 70% of them appearing once. CDR1 SNHLY and CDR2 FYNNEI come from the germline V gene. There are 14 residues in the CDR3. Trimming cost V 7 bases and J 0 bases, with 10 bases left between them. The study recruited people aged about 18 to 90 years across about two dozen US areas.

V gene TRBV2 combines with J gene TRBJ2-1, with D maybe TRBD1 (5 bases). The sequencing input was PBMCs or T cells enriched from blood (not recorded which). The receptor was derived from a woman in her 40s with acute COVID-19. This CDR3 reads CASTRQSSYNEQFF. The CDR3 DNA reads as TGTGCCAGCACCAGACAGAGCTCCTACAATGAGCAGTTCTTC.